The rows below give T cell receptor beta chains drawn from one sample of a study of CD8 T cells in Susac syndrome. TCRdb reanalysed the immunoSEQ multiplex PCR reads using MiXCR and keeps one entry per CDR3 protein. The data show around 130,000 distinct CDR3 sequences, around 80% seen once. The sequencing sample was made of CD8+ T cells from PBMCs. The receptors stem from a human donor with multiple sclerosis. Each CDR3 is given with its conserved first and last residue. D genes are given only for firm matches. Not every row has a clone size; where given, it reads once, few, many or a size class.

j_call | d_call | clone_size | v_call | cdr3_aa | cdr3_nt
TRBJ2-1 | TRBD2 | NA | TRBV10-3 | CAISDWSGSDNEQFF | TGTGCCATCAGTGATTGGAGCGGGAGTGACAATGAGCAGTTCTTC
TRBJ1-5 | TRBD1 | once | TRBV7-6 | CASSLEGQGGGQPQHF | TGTGCCAGCAGCTTAGAAGGACAGGGAGGGGGTCAGCCCCAGCATTTT
TRBJ1-1 | NA | few | TRBV5-6 | CASTSPGPQISSTEAFF | TGTGCCAGCACCTCGCCGGGCCCTCAGATTTCGAGCACTGAAGCTTTCTTT
TRBJ1-2 | TRBD1 | NA | TRBV12-3/TRBV12-4 | CASSLTGTGAFRYGYTF | TGTGCCAGCAGTTTAACCGGGACAGGGGCGTTTCGATATGGCTACACCTTC
TRBJ1-1 | NA | once | TRBV2 | CATAMGHPDTEAFF | TGTGCCACCGCCATGGGTCACCCCGACACTGAAGCTTTCTTT
TRBJ1-5 | NA | NA | TRBV2 | CASRRLTRGDQPQHF | TGTGCCAGCCGAAGGTTGACGAGGGGGGATCAGCCCCAGCATTTT
TRBJ2-5 | NA | NA | TRBV7-9 | CASSPTEPVETQYF | TGTGCCAGCAGCCCGACAGAGCCGGTGGAGACCCAGTACTTC
TRBJ1-1 | NA | NA | TRBV19 | CASSKARSRGRETEAFF | TGTGCCAGTAGCAAGGCCCGATCCCGGGGGCGTGAAACTGAAGCTTTCTTT
TRBJ2-1 | NA | NA | TRBV5-1 | CASSLSSSLLSNEQFF | TGCGCCAGCAGCTTGTCATCTTCTTTGTTGAGCAATGAGCAGTTCTTC
TRBJ1-1 | NA | NA | TRBV5-5 | CASSLVDTTEAFF | TGTGCCAGCAGCTTGGTGGACACCACTGAAGCTTTCTTT
TRBJ2-3 | NA | few | TRBV5-4 | CASSPRGRGQYF | TGTGCCAGCAGCCCCCGCGGTCGGGGCCAGTATTTT
TRBJ2-5 | TRBD2 | NA | TRBV3-1 | CASSQRRAGGETQYF | TGTGCCAGCAGCCAAAGGAGGGCGGGAGGGGAGACCCAGTACTTC
TRBJ2-1 | TRBD1 | once | TRBV2 | CASSRTPDRGIVDEQFF | TGTGCCAGCAGTCGAACGCCGGACAGGGGCATAGTGGATGAGCAGTTCTTC
TRBJ1-2 | NA | NA | TRBV9 | CASSVHGSEGDGYTF | TGTGCCAGCAGCGTACACGGCTCAGAGGGGGATGGCTACACCTTC
TRBJ2-2 | NA | once | TRBV10-3 | CAISLDETGELFF | TGTGCCATCAGCCTCGATGAAACCGGGGAGCTGTTTTTT
TRBJ1-6 | NA | NA | TRBV10-3 | CAISEPGGGGSPLHF | TGTGCCATCAGTGAGCCGGGAGGTGGTGGGTCACCCCTCCACTTT
TRBJ2-2 | TRBD2 | NA | TRBV7-8 | CASSLEPWGGLTGELFF | TGTGCCAGCAGCTTAGAACCCTGGGGAGGGCTTACCGGGGAGCTGTTTTTT
TRBJ2-3 | NA | NA | TRBV15 | CATSPRTSTDTQYF | TGTGCCACCAGCCCCCGGACTAGCACAGATACGCAGTATTTT
TRBJ1-2 | TRBD1 | NA | TRBV29-1 | CSVWDTGELSLNYGYTF | TGCAGCGTTTGGGACACAGGGGAACTATCTCTTAACTATGGCTACACCTTC
TRBJ2-3 | NA | NA | TRBV7-6 | CASSLAWGDSDTQYF | TGTGCCAGCAGCTTAGCCTGGGGGGACTCAGATACGCAGTATTTT
TRBJ2-5 | TRBD2 | once | TRBV7-9 | CASSPTSGGGWQETQYF | TGTGCCAGCAGCCCGACTAGCGGTGGGGGTTGGCAAGAGACCCAGTACTTC
TRBJ1-3 | NA | NA | TRBV12-3/TRBV12-4 | CASSLATLNSGNTIYF | TGTGCCAGCAGTTTAGCGACCCTGAACTCTGGAAACACCATATATTTT
TRBJ2-1 | NA | NA | TRBV15 | CATSRGWGTSSYNEQFF | TGTGCCACCAGCAGAGGTTGGGGAACTAGTTCCTACAATGAGCAGTTCTTC
TRBJ2-7 | TRBD1 | NA | TRBV7-2 | CASSLWGQSYEQYF | TGTGCCAGCAGCCTATGGGGACAGTCCTACGAGCAGTACTTC
TRBJ1-2 | NA | NA | TRBV10-3 | CAISEEGDGYGYTF | TGTGCCATCAGTGAGGAGGGGGACGGCTATGGCTACACCTTC
TRBJ1-2 | TRBD1 | NA | TRBV29-1 | CSVEGGTASYGYTF | TGCAGCGTTGAAGGGGGGACAGCATCCTATGGCTACACCTTC
TRBJ2-5 | NA | NA | TRBV25-1 | CASKGGGAETQYF | TGTGCCAGCAAAGGCGGGGGCGCAGAGACCCAGTACTTC
TRBJ2-7 | NA | NA | TRBV7-9 | CASSLVSSEQYF | TGTGCCAGCAGCTTAGTTTCGTCTGAGCAGTACTTC
TRBJ1-3 | NA | NA | TRBV27 | CASSLSGRGGGGNTIYF | TGTGCCAGCAGTTTATCGGGACGGGGGGGAGGTGGAAACACCATATATTTT
TRBJ2-5 | TRBD1 | NA | TRBV10-3 | CAISPGQGDQETQYF | TGTGCCATCAGTCCGGGACAGGGGGACCAAGAGACCCAGTACTTC
TRBJ1-2 | NA | NA | TRBV3-1 | CASSQVDSGTYGYTF | TGTGCCAGCAGCCAAGTGGACAGCGGGACGTATGGCTACACCTTC
TRBJ1-1 | NA | few | TRBV20-1 | CSARDYRGNTEAFF | TGCAGTGCTAGAGATTATCGGGGCAACACTGAAGCTTTCTTT
TRBJ2-5 | TRBD1 | NA | TRBV3-1 | CASSQDYGTDAQETQYF | TGTGCCAGCAGCCAAGACTACGGGACAGACGCCCAAGAGACCCAGTACTTC
TRBJ1-1 | NA | NA | TRBV12-3/TRBV12-4 | CASSWSENTEAFF | TGTGCCAGCAGTTGGTCAGAGAACACTGAAGCTTTCTTT
TRBJ1-5 | TRBD1 | NA | TRBV7-9 | CASSPGQGVYQPQHF | TGTGCCAGCAGCCCAGGGCAGGGGGTCTATCAGCCCCAGCATTTT
TRBJ2-7 | NA | NA | TRBV5-1 | CASSLGGPYEQYF | TGCGCCAGCAGCTTAGGAGGGCCCTACGAGCAGTACTTC
TRBJ1-6 | NA | NA | TRBV12-3/TRBV12-4 | CASSLTGTGSPLHF | TGTGCCAGCAGTTTAACAGGGACGGGATCACCCCTCCACTTT
TRBJ1-2 | NA | NA | TRBV24-1 | CAIDDGGYGYTF | TGTGCCATAGACGACGGAGGCTATGGCTACACCTTC
TRBJ2-5 | NA | NA | TRBV5-6 | CASSYPPGGRGTQYF | TGTGCCAGCAGCTACCCTCCGGGGGGCAGAGGGACCCAGTACTTC
TRBJ2-1 | TRBD2 | NA | TRBV4-1 | CASSQEGIGGRGYNEQFF | TGCGCCAGCAGCCAAGAGGGTATAGGCGGGAGGGGTTACAATGAGCAGTTCTTC
TRBJ1-5 | NA | NA | TRBV19 | CASMIAVRSNQPQHF | TGTGCCAGTATGATAGCGGTACGGAGCAATCAGCCCCAGCATTTT
TRBJ2-2 | NA | NA | TRBV19 | CATRGNTGELFF | TGTGCCACTCGGGGAAACACCGGGGAGCTGTTTTTT
TRBJ1-1 | NA | NA | TRBV21-1 | CASSKDRTGSEAFF | TGTGCCAGCAGCAAAGATCGGACAGGGAGTGAAGCTTTCTTT
TRBJ2-2 | TRBD2 | NA | TRBV30 | CAWTPIAGGVELFF | TGTGCCTGGACCCCAATAGCGGGAGGGGTCGAGCTGTTTTTT
TRBJ2-3 | NA | NA | TRBV5-1 | CASSSHPTVGDDTQYF | TGCGCCAGCAGCTCCCACCCGACGGTGGGAGACGATACGCAGTATTTT
TRBJ1-6 | NA | NA | TRBV9 | CASSRGPAPLHF | TGTGCCAGCAGTCGGGGACCGGCACCCCTCCACTTT
TRBJ2-7 | NA | few | TRBV7-2 | CASSADRLYEQYF | TGTGCCAGCAGCGCCGACAGGCTCTACGAGCAGTACTTC